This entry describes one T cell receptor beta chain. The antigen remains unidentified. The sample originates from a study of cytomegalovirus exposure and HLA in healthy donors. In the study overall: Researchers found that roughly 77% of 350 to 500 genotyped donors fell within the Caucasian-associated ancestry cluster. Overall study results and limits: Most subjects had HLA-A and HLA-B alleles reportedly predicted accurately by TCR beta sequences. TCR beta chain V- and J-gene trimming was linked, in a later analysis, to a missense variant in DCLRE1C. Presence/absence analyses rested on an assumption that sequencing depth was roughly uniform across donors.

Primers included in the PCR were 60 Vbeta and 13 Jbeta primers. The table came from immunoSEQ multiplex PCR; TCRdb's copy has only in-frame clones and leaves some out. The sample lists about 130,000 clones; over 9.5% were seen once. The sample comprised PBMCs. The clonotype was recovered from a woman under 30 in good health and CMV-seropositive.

CDR3 DNA sequence: TGTGCCAGCAGCCTAGGACAGGGGACACAAGAGACCCAGTACTTC. It codes for CASSLGQGTQETQYF. V usage is TRBV11-3 and J usage is TRBJ2-5; 9 positions match TRBD1. CDR1 is SGHNT and CDR2 is YENEEA in the germline V gene. Unmatched junction bases numbered 6, after V lost 5 bases and J lost 2 bases. CDR3 size: 15 residues.